This T cell receptor (beta chain) derives from a study of blood T cell repertoires in COVID-19. TCRdb's copy holds only in-frame clones and misses some; the assay was immunoSEQ multiplex PCR. Among 100,000 to 150,000 clones, roughly 80% were seen once, and the ten largest hold roughly 15%. The germline V gene has CDR1 MNHEY and CDR2 SMNVEV (reference sequence). CDR3 size: 13 residues. V was pared by 6 bases and J by 3 bases, with 9 bases between. The specimen sequenced was peripheral blood. The chain joins TRBV27 to TRBJ2-1; a possible D gene is TRBD2 (5 bases). The receptor's source is an elderly woman with acute or convalescent COVID-19. The CDR3 region has the DNA TGTGCCAGCAGCCCTAGCCACTACAATGAGCAGTTCTTC. It yields the protein CASSPSHYNEQFF.